Listed below are T cell receptor beta chains from one sample, sequenced in a study of shared clonotypes between healthy human individuals. Only in-frame clones appear in the TCRdb table, and some are missing; sequencing was by immunoSEQ multiplex PCR. The sample has about 2.2 million clones, 93% seen once. Sequenced sample: naive CD8+ T cells from PBMCs. These receptors were obtained from a man aged 18 to 29 in good health. Some clones in this sample may be carry-over from other donors' samples. Both conserved end residues are trimmed from each CDR3. The order of the fields is V gene, CDR3 protein.

TRBV4-1 | ASSQGVGRMTEAF
TRBV14 | ASSFTSGSTEQY
TRBV4-2 | ASSQDPGSGNTIY
TRBV10-3 | AISVANPHSYEQY
TRBV6-4 | ASSQGGPFQF
TRBV1 | TSSQDVIVGGRGNQPQH
TRBV4-2 | ASSQGTTTEAF
TRBV6-1 | ASSALSPGTYEQY
TRBV5-6 | ASSLGNWGRNSYEQY
TRBV29-1 | SVDSGIGQETQY
TRBV13 | ASSPLGGSRPYEQY
TRBV5-1 | ASSPGLAISSYNEQF
TRBV19 | ASNRLDRNTEAF
TRBV9 | ASSVAPTREEDGYT
TRBV28 | ASSIPGGREQF
TRBV4-1 | ASSQDWASGANVLT
TRBV29-1 | SVEQERGPSTIYNEQF
TRBV4-1 | ASSLTRGTYNEQF
TRBV4-2 | ASSPGGVAYNEQF
TRBV30 | AWSVPLQETQY
TRBV28 | ASRTDRSTYEQY
TRBV6-4 | ASSLDGGLNQPQH
TRBV7-9 | ASSEGTGEAF
TRBV9 | ASSVEIAGGETQY
TRBV29-1 | SVVEGAVGYT
TRBV7-8 | ASSLGDSPASGIYEQY
TRBV5-1 | ASSWAAAAITDTQY
TRBV10-1 | ASRGDRFYNEQF
TRBV7-3 | ASSLTYNEQF
TRBV19 | ASSSQLLDTQY
TRBV30 | AWSWGEKLF
TRBV6-4 | ASSARGGEDTQY
TRBV18 | ASSPPYLPGVAQETQY
TRBV28 | ASSPKTGIYEQY
TRBV27 | ASSLRPVYEQY
TRBV19 | ASNLRLAGNNRSHEQY
TRBV28 | ASSHRDRGSYNEQF
TRBV19 | ASSIMTGGSYEQY
TRBV19 | ASSLGGGGNTEAF
TRBV28 | ASSSRAEGTEAF
TRBV2 | ASSEGRTGNTIY
TRBV11-2 | ASAQGARTDTQY
TRBV4-2 | ASSQEGAGQGINEKLF
TRBV10-3 | AISEVAGYPGNTIY
TRBV7-3 | ASSLNPRETQY